A selection of T cell receptor beta chains follows, all from one sample in a study of T cell repertoires in cytomegalovirus infection. Using its own MiXCR run on the reads, TCRdb lists one record per CDR3 protein. Of roughly 500,000 distinct CDR3 sequences in the sample, 16% were seen once. Sequencing input: CD8+ T cells from PBMCs. The receptors originated from a human donor in good health (CMV status not recorded). Some clones in this sample may be carry-over from other donors' samples. CDR3s leave out the opening cysteine and the closing phenylalanine or tryptophan. Expanded clones are given a class, and other clones once, few, many or no size at all.

ASGLGQVNEKLF | TRBV12-5 | . | TRBJ1-4
ATSAQKAPWDGNQPQH | TRBV15 | few | TRBJ1-5
AIPRSYNEQF | TRBV13 | . | TRBJ2-1
ATRKGAYEQY | TRBV2 | . | TRBJ2-7
ASSGGGRLNEQF | TRBV28 | many | TRBJ2-1
ASSDRVSGATEAF | TRBV5-4 | . | TRBJ1-1
ASSSHRGGNTEAF | TRBV6-5 | . | TRBJ1-1
ASSLVPGARVVRHYGYT | TRBV7-9 | many | TRBJ1-2
ASSQGEGNYGYT | TRBV4-2 | . | TRBJ1-2
ASSGKFEAF | TRBV2 | . | TRBJ1-1
ASSQVPGELF | TRBV4-2 | few | TRBJ2-2